There are a few counts of the clone carrying this T cell receptor beta chain. This entry comes from a study of blood T cells in healthy people across ages. Every participating donor contributed about 10 milliliters of peripheral blood through a draw. Alongside a J-beta primer mix, a sample-barcoded 5' primer served in a second PCR lasting about 7 to 11 cycles. MiXCR, run by TCRdb on the 5' RACE reads, gives a single entry per CDR3 protein. The table includes 1.5 million to 2 million distinct CDR3 sequences, roughly 32% detected once. From germline, CDR1 is SEHNR and CDR2 FQNEAQ (reference sequence). V shed 4 bases, J shed 2 bases, and the junction held 5 bases outside the gene matches. The length of the CDR3 is 15 residues.

The V and J genes are TRBV7-9 and TRBJ2-5, with 9 bases lining up with TRBD2. The sample comprised blood. This sequence originates from a woman in her twenties or thirties in good health. The CDR3 DNA follows: TGTGCCAGCAGCTCTAGCGGGAAGGGGCAAGAGACCCAGTACTTC. Protein product: CASSSSGKGQETQYF.